This T cell receptor beta chain was recorded in a study of identical twins. All donors were healthy Caucasians. Whole-study results and caveats: Low generation-probability sequences were in excess among twin-shared out-of-frame alpha sequences.

Trimming took 5 bases from V and 4 from J, leaving 11 bases between them. This CDR3 is 13 amino acids long. This clonotype has at least ten counts. Its matching antigen is unknown. TCRdb reprocessed the 5' RACE reads with MiXCR, giving one entry per CDR3 protein. The sample consists of hundreds of thousands of distinct CDR3 sequences, around 6% of them appearing once. The chain carries TRBV12-3 or TRBV12-4 and TRBJ1-1; perhaps TRBD1 as D (5 bases). What was sequenced was naive T cells sorted from blood. The sequence was collected from a man between 18 and 29 years old in good health. The DNA of the CDR3 is TGTGCCAGCAGTCGGCAGGGATTCACTGAAGCTTTCTTT. This gives the protein CASSRQGFTEAFF.